A selection of T cell receptor beta chains follows, all from one sample in a study of T cell responses to AZD1222 COVID-19 vaccine. Profiled with immunoSEQ multiplex PCR; TCRdb holds only in-frame clones, not every one. The sample contains about 200,000 clones, 88% of which appear only once. The material was peripheral blood, obtained on day 0 of AZD1222 vaccination. The source of these receptors is an adult in good health. Both conserved end residues are part of each CDR3.

CDR3,V,J
CASSYKGTGSNQPQHF,TRBV6-5,TRBJ1-5
CAISDVTAGYTF,TRBV10-3,TRBJ1-2
CASSSTGNTGELFF,TRBV25-1,TRBJ2-2
CASSGAGTRSLYNEQFF,TRBV28,TRBJ2-1
CASSQGNYPDSNQPQHF,TRBV4-1,TRBJ1-5
CASSLGRGRNQPQHF,TRBV5-6,TRBJ1-5
CASTQDLWANYGYTF,TRBV28,TRBJ1-2
CASSSGHFSNQPQHF,TRBV19,TRBJ1-5
CASSLSPNQPQHF,TRBV5-4,TRBJ1-5
CASSLAGTNTGELFF,TRBV7-8,TRBJ2-2
CASSSSATGVGYTF,TRBV7-8,TRBJ1-2
CASRGLAGVVHEQYF,TRBV2,TRBJ2-7
CASSLVQGRGDTIYF,TRBV5-1,TRBJ1-3
CASSFPMGGQYF,TRBV5-4,TRBJ2-5
CASSKGTSGGYNEQFF,TRBV5-4,TRBJ2-1
CASSGRTGQAGQPQHF,TRBV19,TRBJ1-5
CASSVAGGYEQFF,TRBV10-2,TRBJ2-1
CASSFGGNQPQHF,TRBV12-3/TRBV12-4,TRBJ1-5
CATRTYPGYEQFF,TRBV15,TRBJ2-1
CASSRGLAGLNEQFF,TRBV3-1/TRBV3-2,TRBJ2-1
CASSLEGINQPQHF,TRBV5-1,TRBJ1-5
CASSIRYTIYF,TRBV19,TRBJ1-3
CASRPLGGPNVLTF,TRBV27,TRBJ2-6
CARRSGTGALGYTF,TRBV19,TRBJ1-2
CASSLNRVTGEKLFF,TRBV11-2,TRBJ1-4
CASGLDSNQPQHF,TRBV12-5,TRBJ1-5
CAWTFQGEKLFF,TRBV30,TRBJ1-4
CASSVGQGETQYF,TRBV9,TRBJ2-5
CAWSVPVDSGHSPLHF,TRBV30,TRBJ1-6
CASSFGLAGYNEQFF,TRBV7-8,TRBJ2-1
CASSQGNSYEQYF,TRBV3-1/TRBV3-2,TRBJ2-7
CASMGQGPTSPLHF,TRBV5-5,TRBJ1-6
CASSLVQGPKTQYF,TRBV7-9,TRBJ2-5
CASSTGRTVARGGPYEQYF,TRBV28,TRBJ2-7
CASSLWTDNEQFF,TRBV7-2,TRBJ2-1
CASKRDTEAFF,TRBV12-3/TRBV12-4,TRBJ1-1
CASSASLAGASTDTQYF,TRBV3-1/TRBV3-2,TRBJ2-3
CASSPGSYEQYF,TRBV18,TRBJ2-7
CSSPGPDTQYF,TRBV20-1,TRBJ2-3
CASSPGMSRNQPQHF,TRBV5-5,TRBJ1-5
CASSETGTGHYEQYF,TRBV7-8,TRBJ2-7
CASSLGGHYNEQFF,TRBV7-6,TRBJ2-1
CASSYWAGDRNSPLHF,TRBV6-5,TRBJ1-6
CASSEQINEQFF,TRBV5-1,TRBJ2-1
CASSQSAGRHQPQHF,TRBV3-1/TRBV3-2,TRBJ1-5
CASSWEGPGTTGNEQFF,TRBV7-8,TRBJ2-1